The 23 T cell receptor beta chains below were found in one sample sequenced in a study of metastatic and nonmetastatic thyroid tumors. All patients reached thyroid surgery having received no treatment beforehand. TCRdb re-called the PCR reads via MiXCR. The table records tens of thousands of clones, under 25% of them present only once. What was sequenced was blood. These receptors all come from a female donor with papillary thyroid cancer or a benign thyroid nodule (not recorded which). Some clones in this sample may be carry-over from other donors' samples.

On this clone itself: Since a much larger clone is just one base distant, this may be a read error. The rearrangement links TRBV9 to TRBJ1-1; 9 bases map to TRBD1. J was trimmed by 2 bases and V by 0 bases; bases with no gene match: 5. CDR1 is SGDLS and CDR2 is YYNGEE in the germline V gene. The CDR3 length is 16 residues. The CDR3 nucleotides are TGTGCCAGCAGCGTAGCCAGGGACAGGGTTAACACTGAAGCTTTCTTT. Amino acid sequence: CASSVARDRVNTEAFF.

This clone was detected only a few times. The rearrangement links TRBV24-1 to TRBJ2-5, with D possibly being TRBD1 or TRBD2 (5 bases each). V lost 3 bases, J lost 5 bases, and 12 bases lay in between. Germline V gives CDR1 KGHDR, CDR2 SFDVKD. The CDR3 spans 14 residues. The CDR3 region is CATSDARGQETQYF. CDR3 coding DNA: TGTGCCACCAGTGATGCCCGGGGCCAGGAGACCCAGTACTTC.

The chain recombines TRBV28 with TRBJ1-3; D gene uncertain. The CDR3 loop spans 12 amino acids. The germline V gene encodes CDR1 MDHEN and CDR2 SYDVKM. V gave up 8 bases and J gave up 11 bases, with 16 bases separating them. CDR3 in amino acids: CASCRLGYPIYF. The CDR3 region has the DNA TGTGCCAGCTGCCGTTTGGGGTATCCCATATATTTT.

There are many counts of this clone. This same CDR3 is encoded by further DNA sequences in the sample. The gene calls are TRBV6-1 and TRBJ1-2, with 10 bases identical to TRBD1. The CDR3 totals 17 residues. J was trimmed by 3 bases and V by 6 bases; bases with no gene match: 13. Germline lookup yields CDR1 MNHNS and CDR2 SASEGT. The CDR3 nucleotides are TGTGCCAGCAGCCTTACCGGGACAGGGGCGCAGGACTATGGCTACACCTTC. Amino acids: CASSLTGTGAQDYGYTF.

This clone was picked up many times. This sequence joins TRBV24-1 and TRBJ2-1; TRBD2 aligns across 13 bases. The V segment lost 0 bases and the J segment 7 bases; nucleotides outside the gene matches: 5. The CDR3 totals 17 residues. Germline CDR1 KGHDR, CDR2 SFDVKD. CDR3 in DNA: TGTGCCACCAGTGATTTGGGACTAGCGGGAGCCGGAAATGAGCAGTTCTTC. It translates to CATSDLGLAGAGNEQFF.

This clone has at least ten counts. The CDR3 DNA reads as TGCAGTGCCTCTACTAGCGCCCACCAAGAGACCCAGTACTTC. It translates to CSASTSAHQETQYF. The chain has TRBV20-1 and TRBJ2-5, with TRBD2 identical over 7 bases. The CDR3 extends over 14 amino acids. Germline V lookup: CDR1 DFQATT, CDR2 SNEGSKA (reference sequence). V gave up 6 bases and J gave up 0 bases; unmatched junction bases: 7.

This clone has a handful of counts. The genes are TRBV6-2 or TRBV6-3 and TRBJ1-6; TRBD1 is a possible D gene (5 bases). There are 12 residues in the CDR3. The germline gives CDR1 MNHEY, CDR2 SVGEGT. Between the trimmed V and J ends, which lost 2 bases and 12 bases, there was a span of 8 bases. The CDR3 nucleotides read TGTGCCAGCAGTTACCAGGGATTACCCCTCCACTTT. Translated: CASSYQGLPLHF.

This clone was observed a few times. V usage is TRBV28 and J usage is TRBJ1-2; the D is unclear. Per the germline V gene, CDR1 is MDHEN and CDR2 is SYDVKM. This CDR3 has 15 residues. V lost 1 base and J 0 bases, leaving 9 bases between the germline ends. Here the CDR3 DNA reads TGTGCCAGCAGTTTATCTGTCAGTTCTAACTATGGCTACACCTTC. Translation gives CASSLSVSSNYGYTF.

This clone was found a few times. This sequence may be a read error, since a much larger clone differs from it by one base. Other DNA sequences from this sample encode an identical CDR3 as well. This chain links TRBV6-1 with TRBJ1-4; D unresolved. Germline CDR1 reads MNHNS; CDR2 reads SASEGT. This CDR3 spans 14 amino acids. The CDR3 here is CASTPSFYNEKLFF. DNA for the CDR3: TGTGCCAGCACCCCATCGTTTTATAATGAAAAACTGTTCTTT.

This rearrangement joins TRBV30 to TRBJ1-1; the match to TRBD1 covers 7 bases. Trimming removed 0 bases from V and 5 bases from J; junction bases left unmatched: 3. The CDR3 has 13 amino acids. Germline lookup yields CDR1 GTSNPN and CDR2 SVGIG (reference sequence). CDR3 in amino acids: CAWSVQGRTEAFF. In DNA form, the CDR3 reads TGTGCCTGGAGTGTACAGGGGCGGACTGAAGCTTTCTTT.

This clone appeared a few times. At one end the junction does not follow the germline gene, possibly because of a read error. This chain uses TRBV4-1 with TRBJ1-2; the D gene is possibly TRBD1 (6 bases). The CDR3 loop spans 15 amino acids. The germline V gene has CDR1 MGHRA and CDR2 YSYEKL. This CDR3 reads CASSPGQRGNYDYTF. DNA for the CDR3: TGCGCCAGCAGCCCAGGACAGAGGGGTAACTATGACTACACCTTC.

Only a few counts were recorded for this clone. V usage is TRBV28 and J usage is TRBJ1-1; D is perhaps TRBD1 (6 bases). The CDR3 has 12 residues. Germline loops: CDR1 MDHEN, CDR2 SYDVKM. The ends were cut back, 8 bases at V and 5 bases at J, with 12 bases in the middle. The CDR3 spells CASGGLGTEAFF. The CDR3 region has the DNA TGTGCCAGCGGGGGGCTAGGAACTGAAGCTTTCTTT. The full variable domain, in which reference TRBV28 and TRBJ1-1 provide the parts outside the CDR3, is DVKVTQSSRYLVKRTGEKVFLECVQDMDHENMFWYRQDPGLGLRLIYFSYDVKMKEKGDIPEGYSVSREKKERFSLILESASTNQTSMYLCASGGLGTEAFFGQGTRLTVV.

This clone was counted many times. The genes are TRBV12-3 or TRBV12-4 and TRBJ2-1; 8 bases fit TRBD2. CDR3 length: 15 residues. J lost 8 bases, V lost 1 base, and 7 bases had no gene match. The CDR3 nucleotides read TGTGCCAGCAGTTTAGTTGGACTAGCTCTGGATGAGCAGTTCTTC. Translating gives CASSLVGLALDEQFF.

The chain carries TRBV6-2 or TRBV6-3 and TRBJ2-7; D unclear. The germline gives CDR1 MNHEY, CDR2 SVGEGT. V lost 0 bases, J lost 0 bases, and 3 bases lay in between. There are 13 residues in the CDR3. The CDR3 region has the DNA TGTGCCAGCAGTTACTCTGTCTCCTACGAGCAGTACTTC. Amino acids: CASSYSVSYEQYF.

This clone has just a few counts. The chain employs TRBV9 and TRBJ2-2; 7 nucleotides match TRBD1. V lost 2 bases and J lost 4; bases outside the gene matches: 8. The CDR3 loop spans 16 amino acids. Looked up from germline, CDR1 is SGDLS and CDR2 is YYNGEE. The CDR3 nucleotides read TGTGCCAGCAGCGTGACAGGGAAGGGACCCACCGGGGAGCTGTTTTTT. Protein: CASSVTGKGPTGELFF.

This chain joins TRBV20-1 and TRBJ1-6; 7 bases align to TRBD1. The germline CDR1 and CDR2 sequences are DFQATT and SNEGSKA (reference sequence). The length of the CDR3 is 16 residues. After removal of 0 bases from V and 13 bases from J, the junction contained 15 bases not matched to a gene. The DNA of the CDR3 is TGCAGTGCTAGAGATCATGGAGGGGGCGATAGTTCGCCCCTCCACTTT. This encodes CSARDHGGGDSSPLHF.

This chain connects TRBV5-1 to TRBJ1-1; D not certain. There are 11 residues in the CDR3. Germline V gene data show CDR1 as SGHRS and CDR2 as YFSETQ. Trimming removed 1 base from V and 6 bases from J, with 4 bases in between. CDR3 residues: CASSLLAEAFF. Here the CDR3 DNA reads TGCGCCAGCAGCTTGTTGGCTGAAGCTTTCTTT.

The genes are TRBV5-1 and TRBJ2-7, with 7 bases that match TRBD2. Germline V lookup: CDR1 SGHRS, CDR2 YFSETQ. J gave up 6 bases and V 6 bases, and 15 bases lay outside the gene matches. This CDR3 has 15 residues. This chain's CDR3 is CASNREGGASREQYF. The CDR3 region has the DNA TGCGCCAGCAATAGGGAGGGAGGGGCCTCTCGCGAGCAGTACTTC.

This clone was detected a few times. V and J are TRBV27 and TRBJ1-2; D is uncertain. V lost 4 bases and J lost 3, with 6 bases in between. CDR1 and CDR2 (germline): MNHEY, SMNVEV (reference sequence). This CDR3 is built from 12 residues. DNA of the CDR3: TGTGCCAGCAGTTCCAGAGACTATGGCTACACCTTC. Translating it yields CASSSRDYGYTF.

This clone was seen at least ten times. The V call is TRBV9, the J call TRBJ2-3, with 9 bases matching TRBD2. The CDR3 totals 16 residues. Germline loops: CDR1 SGDLS, CDR2 YYNGEE. J gave up 4 bases and V 0 bases, and 6 bases lay outside the gene matches. The CDR3 loop reads CASSVVSSGDPDTQYF. CDR3 DNA sequence: TGTGCCAGCAGCGTAGTCTCTAGCGGGGATCCAGATACGCAGTATTTT.

This clone showed up just a few times. The rearrangement uses TRBV2 and TRBJ1-2; D call uncertain. Trimming pared 4 bases from V and 1 base from J, leaving 10 bases between. Germline assignment: CDR1 SNHLY and CDR2 FYNNEI. The CDR3 consists of 14 residues. CDR3 amino acids: CASSGGVLNYGYTF. The CDR3 DNA is TGTGCCAGCAGTGGCGGGGTCCTTAACTATGGCTACACCTTC.

In its sample, this clone was seen a few times. The V call is TRBV12-5, the J call TRBJ2-1; 8 bases are shared with TRBD1. V gave up 5 bases and J gave up 2 bases; unmatched junction bases: 8. The CDR3 has 16 residues. The germline gives CDR1 LGHNT, CDR2 FRNRAP. The CDR3: CASGPEGQATYNEQFF. CDR3 nucleotide sequence: TGTGCTAGTGGTCCCGAGGGACAGGCAACCTACAATGAGCAGTTCTTC.

This clone has at least ten counts. The rearrangement uses TRBV15 and TRBJ1-4, with D maybe TRBD1 (5 bases). Trimming took 5 bases from V and 8 from J, leaving 12 bases between them. In germline, CDR1 is LNHNV, CDR2 YYDKDF (reference sequence). The CDR3 extends over 13 amino acids. Written as DNA, the CDR3 is TGTGCCACCAGCCAGGGTGGCGGAGAAAAACTGTTTTTT. This codes for CATSQGGGEKLFF. The whole variable domain, remainder taken from reference TRBV15 and TRBJ1-4, is DAMVIQNPRYQVTQFGKPVTLSCSQTLNHNVMYWYQQKSSQAPKLLFHYYDKDFNNEADTPDNFQSRRPNTSFCFLDIRSPGLGDTAMYLCATSQGGGEKLFFGSGTQLSVL.